This T cell receptor (beta chain) came from a study of PD-L1 blockade in urothelial cancer. Whole-study context: Analysis of blood occurred 3 weeks (second dose) and 6 weeks after treatment start.

For each patient, 1 to 8 samples were obtained, pretreatment and on-treatment. Each PCR received spiked synthetic TCR analog templates. TCRdb keeps only in-frame clones here, not all; method: immunoSEQ multiplex PCR. Found here are some 32,000 clones, around 84% of them singletons; the top ten hold less than 40%. Germline loops: CDR1 MGHRA, CDR2 YSYEKL. V was trimmed by 3 bases and J by 4 bases, leaving 12 bases between them. The length of the CDR3 is 14 residues. The TCR comes from a man aged 60-69 years with urothelial cancer. The chain carries TRBV4-1 and TRBJ1-1; a possible D gene is TRBD1 (5 bases). The source was PBMCs, collected around atezolizumab (anti-PD-L1) treatment. CDR3 nucleotides: TGCGCCAGCAGCCAGCCCAGGGAGGGCACTGAAGCTTTCTTT. Translating gives CASSQPREGTEAFF.